The 28 T cell receptor beta chains below come from one sample, sequenced in a study of OX40 agonist ivuxolimab in advanced cancers. Assay used: immunoSEQ multiplex PCR; TCRdb lists only in-frame clones, some missing. The repertoire holds 65,000 to 75,000 clones, with more than 75% as singletons. The specimen was CD4+ or CD8+ T cells sorted from blood, collected in a trial of the OX40 agonist ivuxolimab. The receptors were sampled from an adult with an advanced solid tumor such as melanoma, head and neck, liver or kidney cancer.

The rearrangement links TRBV7-2 to TRBJ1-5; D gene uncertain. The CDR3 has 13 residues. Germline values: CDR1 SGHTA, CDR2 FQGNSA. Trimming removed 1 base at V and 4 bases at J, with 5 bases between. CDR3 amino acids: CASSLGRNQPQHF. The CDR3 DNA is TGTGCCAGCAGCTTAGGGCGGAATCAGCCCCAGCATTTT. Filled out from reference TRBV7-2 and TRBJ1-5, the complete variable domain reads GAGVSQSPSNKVTEKGKDVELRCDPISGHTALYWYRQSLGQGLEFLIYFQGNSAPDKSGLPSDRFSAERTGGSVSTLTIQRTQQEDSAVYLCASSLGRNQPQHFGDGTRLSIL.

The chain couples TRBV5-1 to TRBJ2-2, with 9 bases fitting TRBD2. The CDR3 is 17 residues long. V lost 0 bases, J lost 4 bases, and 7 bases stayed unmatched. CDR1 is SGHRS and CDR2 is YFSETQ in the germline V gene. For the CDR3, the DNA is TGCGCCAGCAGCTTGGTGGTAGCGGGAGTTTCCACCGGGGAGCTGTTTTTT. Protein product: CASSLVVAGVSTGELFF.

This sequence joins TRBV19 and TRBJ2-1, with D tentatively TRBD1 (6 bases). The germline V gene has CDR1 LNHDA and CDR2 SQIVND (reference sequence). The CDR3 sequence is 14 residues long. V was trimmed by 3 bases and J by 2 bases, leaving 8 bases between them. CDR3 loop: CASSIGQTYNEQFF. Written as DNA, the CDR3 is TGTGCCAGTAGTATCGGACAGACCTACAATGAGCAGTTCTTC.

The genes are TRBV13 and TRBJ1-2; D is undetermined. Germline V gene lookup returns CDR1 PRHDT and CDR2 FYEKMQ (reference sequence). V lost 5 bases and J lost 8, with 21 bases in between. This CDR3 has 15 residues. The CDR3 DNA sequence: TGTGCCAGCAGCCCCTGGACGGTCAGGTCGGAAGGCTACACCTTC. Its translation: CASSPWTVRSEGYTF.

The V call is TRBV6-1, the J call TRBJ2-7; perhaps D is TRBD1 or TRBD2 (5 bases each). V dropped 6 bases and J dropped 2 bases, with 17 bases sitting between them. Germline CDR1 MNHNS, CDR2 SASEGT. This CDR3 comprises 15 residues. The chain's CDR3 is CASSRRTGAPYEQYF. CDR3 in DNA: TGTGCCAGCAGCCGACGCACCGGGGCCCCCTACGAGCAGTACTTC.

The V call is TRBV2, the J call TRBJ1-4, with D possibly matching TRBD1 (5 bases). The CDR3 runs 14 residues. With 8 bases removed from V and 3 bases from J, the gap between germline ends came to 13 bases. Germline V lookup: CDR1 SNHLY, CDR2 FYNNEI. CDR3 region: CASGRGRANEKLFF. The CDR3 nucleotides read TGTGCCAGCGGTCGGGGCAGGGCTAATGAAAAACTGTTTTTT.

The chain joins TRBV7-3 to TRBJ2-1; maybe TRBD1 (5 bases). Germline V lookup: CDR1 SGHTA, CDR2 FQGTGA. V was pared by 2 bases and J by 6 bases, with 11 bases between. The CDR3 contains 14 residues. The CDR3 DNA is TGTGCCAGCAGCTTAGCAGGGTATGGCAATGAGCAGTTCTTC. Residues: CASSLAGYGNEQFF.

The CDR3 loop reads CATSPVPGQLNQPQHF. The CDR3 bases are TGTGCCACCAGCCCCGTCCCGGGACAGCTAAATCAGCCCCAGCATTTT. V usage is TRBV15 and J usage is TRBJ1-5; the match to TRBD1 covers 7 bases. V dropped 5 bases and J dropped 4; count of bases not matched to a gene: 11. The germline CDR1 and CDR2 sequences are LNHNV and YYDKDF (reference sequence). CDR3 size: 16 residues.

The chain employs TRBV4-1 and TRBJ2-5, with 7 bases aligning to TRBD2. CDR3 size: 15 residues. The V gene's germline CDR1 is MGHRA and CDR2 YSYEKL. Germline trimming cut 3 bases from V and 5 bases from J; bases unmatched to any gene: 9. Written as DNA, the CDR3 is TGCGCCAGCAGCCAGGCAACAGGACTAGGGGAGACCCAGTACTTC. This encodes CASSQATGLGETQYF.

This sequence joins TRBV7-9 and TRBJ2-3; D remains unclear. The CDR3 covers 13 residues. Germline CDR1 and CDR2: SEHNR and FQNEAQ (reference sequence). V lost 1 base and J 2 bases, leaving 4 bases between the germline ends. The CDR3 protein is CASSLGVTDTQYF. CDR3 DNA: TGTGCCAGCAGCTTAGGGGTCACAGATACGCAGTATTTT.

This clone was observed once. The CDR3 DNA reads as TGTGCCAGCAGCCCGGGACAGGCAGACGAGCAGTACTTC. Its protein product is CASSPGQADEQYF. The V and J genes are TRBV11-3 and TRBJ2-7; 8 bases are shared with TRBD1. CDR3 length: 13 residues. J lost 5 bases, V lost 5 bases, and 5 bases had no gene match. Looked up from germline, CDR1 is SGHNT and CDR2 is YENEEA.

The chain combines TRBV7-9 with TRBJ1-2; tentative D call: TRBD1 (6 bases). Germline loops: CDR1 SEHNR, CDR2 FQNEAQ (reference sequence). The length of the CDR3 is 14 residues. V dropped 1 base and J dropped 6 bases, with 12 bases sitting between them. CDR3 protein: CASSLGQVGDGYTF. DNA of the CDR3: TGTGCCAGCAGCTTAGGACAGGTGGGGGATGGCTACACCTTC.

The gene calls are TRBV6-5 and TRBJ2-7, with TRBD1 matching 10 bases. CDR3 length: 15 residues. CDR1 is MNHEY and CDR2 is SVGAGI in the germline V gene. V lost 0 bases and J lost 7; bases outside the gene matches: 6. As DNA, the CDR3 is TGTGCCAGCAGTTACTCCGGGACAGGGGTGTTTGAGCAGTACTTC. It codes for CASSYSGTGVFEQYF.

In its sample, this clone was seen many times. The J gene is TRBJ2-7, the V gene TRBV5-1; TRBD1 agrees at 10 bases. The CDR3 is 15 amino acids. Germline V gene data show CDR1 as SGHRS and CDR2 as YFSETQ. The trim removed 4 bases at V and 5 bases at J, leaving 9 bases unmatched. The CDR3 protein is CASSPTGTGAHEQYF. The CDR3 nucleotides are TGCGCCAGCAGCCCAACCGGGACAGGGGCCCACGAGCAGTACTTC.

This sequence joins TRBV23-1 and TRBJ1-1; weak D call: TRBD1 (5 bases). TRBV23-1 is annotated as an ORF whose role is uncertain. This CDR3 comprises 13 residues. V was clipped by 2 bases and J by 7 bases, with 11 bases between them. The CDR3 is CASSQRQGGEAFF. The CDR3 coding sequence is TGCGCCAGCAGTCAAAGGCAGGGCGGTGAAGCTTTCTTT.

The genes are TRBV7-3 and TRBJ2-1; D gene uncertain. Trimming removed 0 bases from V and 1 base from J, with 7 bases in between. Germline V CDR1 and CDR2: SGHTA, FQGTGA. This CDR3 is built from 15 residues. CDR3 sequence reads: CASSLTASSYNEQFF. CDR3 DNA sequence: TGTGCCAGCAGCTTAACGGCTTCTTCCTACAATGAGCAGTTCTTC. Combining the CDR3 with reference TRBV7-3 and TRBJ2-1 gives the whole variable domain GAGVSQTPSNKVTEKGKYVELRCDPISGHTALYWYRQSLGQGPEFLIYFQGTGAADDSGLPNDRFFAVRPEGSVSTLKIQRTERGDSAVYLCASSLTASSYNEQFFGPGTRLTVL.

This chain's CDR3 is CASSTGGRVYEQYF. The DNA for the CDR3 is TGTGCCAGTAGTACAGGGGGTAGGGTCTACGAGCAGTACTTC. V gene TRBV19 combines with J gene TRBJ2-7, with 7 bases matching TRBD1. The CDR3 has 14 amino acids. The V gene end was trimmed by 4 bases and the J gene end by 3 bases; junction bases not matched to a gene: 6. From germline, CDR1 is LNHDA and CDR2 SQIVND (reference sequence).

The count of this clone is one. The V and J genes are TRBV15 and TRBJ1-4, with TRBD1 identical over 8 bases. The CDR3 length is 15 residues. The germline V gene has CDR1 LNHNV and CDR2 YYDKDF (reference sequence). V lost 5 bases to trimming and J lost 7 bases; unmatched junction nucleotides: 9. CDR3 bases: TGTGCCACCAGCTCTCCGGACAGGGAAAGTGAAAAACTGTTTTTT. Protein: CATSSPDRESEKLFF.

Points on this clone: A much more abundant neighbour one base away suggests this may be a read error. V gene TRBV2 combines with J gene TRBJ1-5, with 8 positions matching TRBD1. The germline CDR1 and CDR2 sequences are SNHLY and FYNNEI. The CDR3 totals 15 residues. The CDR3 spells CTSRTGTGANQPQHF. Here the CDR3 DNA reads TGTACCAGCAGAACCGGGACAGGCGCCAATCAGCCCCAGCATTTT. Looking up the rest from reference TRBV2 and TRBJ1-5 gives the full variable domain: EPEVTQTPSHQVTQMGQEVILRCVPISNHLYFYWYRQILGQKVEFLVSFYNNEISEKSEIFDDQFSVERPDGSNFTLKIRSTKLEDSAMYFCTSRTGTGANQPQHFGDGTRLSIL.

This rearrangement joins TRBV4-2 to TRBJ2-1; possibly TRBD2 for D (5 bases). CDR1 is LGHNA and CDR2 is YNFKEQ in the germline V gene. The CDR3 loop spans 13 amino acids. V was cut by 1 base and J by 6 bases, with 7 bases left in between. The CDR3 DNA reads as TGTGCCAGCAGCCAAGGAGGGTCCAATGAGCAGTTCTTC. Its translation: CASSQGGSNEQFF.

The chain carries TRBV28 and TRBJ1-2; D not resolved. The V gene lost 3 bases and the J gene lost 0 bases, with 14 bases spanning the gap. This CDR3 is built from 16 residues. CDR1 and CDR2 from the germline V gene are MDHEN and SYDVKM. CDR3: CASSFRSLHPNYGYTF. The DNA for the CDR3 is TGTGCCAGCAGTTTCCGAAGCCTACACCCTAACTATGGCTACACCTTC.

Turning to this clone: One junction end disagrees with the germline gene, perhaps due to a read error. The chain combines TRBV5-1 with TRBJ1-1, with no clear D. The CDR3 is 13 residues long. Germline assignment: CDR1 SGHRS and CDR2 YFSETQ. The CDR3 is CASTRDENTEAFF. CDR3 DNA sequence: TGTGCCAGCACCCGAGACGAGAACACTGAAGCTTTCTTT. The complete variable domain, with remaining parts taken from reference TRBV5-1 and TRBJ1-1, reads KAGVTQTPRYLIKTRGQQVTLSCSPISGHRSVSWYQQTPGQGLQFLFEYFSETQRNKGNFPGRFSGRQFSNSRSEMNVSTLELGDSALYLCASTRDENTEAFFGQGTRLTVV.

This clone has just a few counts. The V and J genes are TRBV4-1 and TRBJ1-3; 7 bases align to TRBD1. Looked up from germline, CDR1 is MGHRA and CDR2 is YSYEKL. The length of the CDR3 is 19 residues. With V trimmed by 4 bases and J by 0 bases, 15 bases remained unmatched. As DNA, the CDR3 is TGCGCCAGCAGCCCAGTCGCGACAGGGCTTATCAGCTCTGGAAACACCATATATTTT. Residues: CASSPVATGLISSGNTIYF.

The rearrangement uses TRBV6-1 and TRBJ1-3, with TRBD1 matching 7 bases. The CDR3 has 16 amino acids. V was pared by 1 base and J by 3 bases, with 6 bases of the junction left unmatched. Germline V CDR1 and CDR2: MNHNS, SASEGT. The CDR3 coding sequence is TGTGCCAGCAGTGAAGTCGCAGGGGGGCTTGGAAACACCATATATTTT. Translating it yields CASSEVAGGLGNTIYF.

The CDR3 loop is CASSLPGQPNTGELFF. The CDR3 DNA reads TGTGCCAGCAGCTTACCGGGACAGCCGAACACCGGGGAGCTGTTTTTT. The chain uses TRBV28 and TRBJ2-2, with 7 nucleotides matching TRBD1. Unmatched junction bases numbered 7, after V lost 6 bases and J lost 0 bases. The CDR3 loop spans 16 amino acids. Germline assignment: CDR1 MDHEN and CDR2 SYDVKM.

The chain carries TRBV19 and TRBJ2-7; 9 positions agree with TRBD2. Per the germline V gene, CDR1 is LNHDA and CDR2 is SQIVND (reference sequence). The CDR3 has 14 residues. V lost 9 bases and J lost 3; bases outside the gene matches: 9. The CDR3 spells CASKLTSGDYEQYF. CDR3 DNA: TGTGCCAGCAAACTGACTAGCGGAGACTACGAGCAGTACTTC. The full variable domain, its missing parts supplied by reference TRBV19 and TRBJ2-7, is DGGITQSPKYLFRKEGQNVTLSCEQNLNHDAMYWYRQDPGQGLRLIYYSQIVNDFQKGDIAEGYSVSREKKESFPLTVTSAQKNPTAFYLCASKLTSGDYEQYFGPGTRLTVT.

The chain uses TRBV6-1 and TRBJ2-7; 10 bases map to TRBD2. Trimming took 8 bases from V and 3 from J; bases not matched to a gene: 1. The CDR3 is 12 residues long. Germline values: CDR1 MNHNS, CDR2 SASEGT. The DNA for the CDR3 is TGTGCCAGCCGGACTAGCGGCTACGAGCAGTACTTC. It translates to CASRTSGYEQYF.

The V gene is TRBV6-6, the J gene TRBJ2-7; D gene ambiguous. Between the trimmed V and J ends, which lost 6 bases and 3 bases, there was a span of 18 bases. The CDR3 length is 15 residues. From germline, CDR1 is MNHNY and CDR2 SVGAGI (reference sequence). The CDR3 loop reads CASSNPFPGHYEQYF. CDR3 nucleotide sequence: TGTGCCAGCAGCAACCCGTTTCCGGGCCACTACGAGCAGTACTTC.